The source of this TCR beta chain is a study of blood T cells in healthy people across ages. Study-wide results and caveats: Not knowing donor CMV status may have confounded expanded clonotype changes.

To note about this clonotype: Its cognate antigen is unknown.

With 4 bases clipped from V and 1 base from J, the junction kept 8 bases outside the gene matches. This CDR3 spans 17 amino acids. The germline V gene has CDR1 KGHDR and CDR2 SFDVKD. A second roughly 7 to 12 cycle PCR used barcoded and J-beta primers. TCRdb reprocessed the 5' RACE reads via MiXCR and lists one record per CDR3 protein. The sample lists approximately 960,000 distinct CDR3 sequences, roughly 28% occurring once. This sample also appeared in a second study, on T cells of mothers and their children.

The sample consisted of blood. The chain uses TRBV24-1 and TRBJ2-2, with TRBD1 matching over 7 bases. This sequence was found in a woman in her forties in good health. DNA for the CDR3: TGTGCCACCAGTGACTGGACAGGAGGACAGAACACCGGGGAGCTGTTTTTT. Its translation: CATSDWTGGQNTGELFF.